Listed here are 24 T cell receptor beta chains from one sample, sequenced in a study of blood T cell repertoires in COVID-19. The data were produced by immunoSEQ multiplex PCR, yet TCRdb's version contains in-frame clones alone and is incomplete. Found here are about 220,000 clones, around 83% of them singletons; the top ten hold approximately 5.2%. Sample: peripheral blood. The source is a woman between 70 and 85 years old with COVID-19, enrolled during active disease.

The rearrangement links TRBV5-1 to TRBJ2-5; 9 positions agree with TRBD1. The germline CDR1 and CDR2 sequences are SGHRS and YFSETQ. The CDR3 length is 14 residues. The junction had 4 bases not matched to a gene; V was cut back by 4 bases and J by 3 bases. The CDR3 coding sequence is TGCGCCAGCAGCCCCGACAGGGGGGAAGAGACCCAGTACTTC. The encoded protein is CASSPDRGEETQYF.

CDR3 in amino acids: CATSDPLGRGRFF. DNA for the CDR3: TGTGCCACCAGTGATCCTTTGGGCAGGGGGCGATTCTTT. This chain joins TRBV24-1 and TRBJ1-1; 8 nucleotides match TRBD1. J gave up 14 bases and V 3 bases, and 10 bases lay outside the gene matches. CDR3 length: 13 residues. In germline, CDR1 is KGHDR, CDR2 SFDVKD.

This clone was picked up a small number of times. This chain uses TRBV28 with TRBJ2-1, with 8 bases that match TRBD2. There are 14 residues in the CDR3. The V segment lost 7 bases and the J segment 6 bases; nucleotides outside the gene matches: 8. Germline V lookup: CDR1 MDHEN, CDR2 SYDVKM. DNA of the CDR3: TGTGCCAGCAACGTCGGACTAGCTTCCAATGAGCAGTTCTTC. Amino acid sequence: CASNVGLASNEQFF.

The CDR3 DNA follows: TGTGCCAGCACCCTCGGGGCGGGGGGTTCCTACGAGCAGTACTTC. Protein: CASTLGAGGSYEQYF. This rearrangement joins TRBV6-5 to TRBJ2-7, with 8 bases fitting TRBD2. Germline V gene data show CDR1 as MNHEY and CDR2 as SVGAGI. This CDR3 has 15 amino acids. V shed 7 bases, J shed 1 base, and the junction held 9 bases outside the gene matches.

This clone was observed a few times. The rearrangement joins TRBV5-1 to TRBJ2-1; TRBD2 agrees at 7 bases. This CDR3 spans 15 amino acids. The V gene's germline CDR1 is SGHRS and CDR2 YFSETQ. Trimming removed 3 bases from V and 2 bases from J; junction bases left unmatched: 5. For the CDR3, the DNA is TGCGCCAGCAGCTGGGGGGAGGGTCCCTACAATGAGCAGTTCTTC. This sequence encodes CASSWGEGPYNEQFF.

This clone came up a few times. This sequence joins TRBV12-3 or TRBV12-4 and TRBJ1-6, with unresolved D. The CDR3 totals 12 residues. V was trimmed by 3 bases and J by 7 bases, leaving 4 bases between them. CDR3 bases: TGTGCCAGCAGTTTCCCGAATTCACCCCTCCACTTT. Its protein is CASSFPNSPLHF.

The V and J genes are TRBV4-3 and TRBJ2-1; a possible D gene is TRBD1 (5 bases). In germline, CDR1 is LGHNA, CDR2 YSLEER. Trimming removed 1 base from V and 10 bases from J, with 11 bases in between. The CDR3 totals 13 residues. CDR3 nucleotides: TGCGCCAGCAGCCAAGGAAGACAGCTAGAGCAGTTCTTC. It yields the protein CASSQGRQLEQFF.

The rearrangement links TRBV11-2 to TRBJ1-1, with 9 bases matching TRBD1. V lost 7 bases to trimming and J lost 5 bases; unmatched junction nucleotides: 5. Germline CDR1 SGHAT, CDR2 FQNNGV. The CDR3 has 13 amino acids. The CDR3 sequence is CASILTGGTEAFF. CDR3 DNA: TGTGCCAGCATCTTGACAGGGGGGACTGAAGCTTTCTTT.

This rearrangement joins TRBV5-1 to TRBJ1-4, with 7 bases fitting TRBD1. The CDR3 totals 15 residues. With V trimmed by 3 bases and J by 5 bases, 7 bases remained unmatched. CDR1 is SGHRS, CDR2 YFSETQ, per germline. This chain's CDR3 is CASSWGDSGNEKLFF. CDR3 coding DNA: TGCGCCAGCAGCTGGGGGGACAGCGGAAATGAAAAACTGTTTTTT.

The chain carries TRBV30 and TRBJ2-2; TRBD1 agrees at 7 bases. The CDR3 consists of 14 residues. Germline lookup yields CDR1 GTSNPN and CDR2 SVGIG (reference sequence). V lost 3 bases and J lost 7; bases outside the gene matches: 8. The chain's CDR3 is CAWRGTGASGELFF. CDR3 DNA sequence: TGTGCCTGGAGGGGCACAGGGGCTAGCGGGGAGCTGTTTTTT.

The CDR3: CASSLGDYGYTF. The CDR3 DNA reads TGTGCCAGCAGCTTAGGAGATTATGGCTACACCTTC. The J gene is TRBJ1-2, the V gene TRBV7-9; no firm D call. The CDR3 length is 12 residues. V lost 1 base and J lost 5, with 5 bases in between. Germline lookup yields CDR1 SEHNR and CDR2 FQNEAQ (reference sequence).

The J gene is TRBJ2-4, the V gene TRBV28, with a possible D match to TRBD2 (7 bases). The CDR3 covers 15 residues. Germline V gene data show CDR1 as MDHEN and CDR2 as SYDVKM. V lost 5 bases, J lost 0 bases, and 11 bases lay in between. The CDR3 nucleotides read TGTGCCAGCAGTGGAGGGGGGGTAGCCAAAAACATTCAGTACTTC. It encodes CASSGGGVAKNIQYF.

The V and J genes are TRBV25-1 and TRBJ1-3, with a tentative D call TRBD1 (5 bases). Germline V gene lookup returns CDR1 MGHDK and CDR2 SYGVNS. Between the trimmed V and J ends, which lost 1 base and 2 bases, there was a span of 9 bases. This CDR3 has 15 amino acids. The DNA of the CDR3 is TGTGCCAGCAGTGAATGGGGGGGAGCTGGAAACACCATATATTTT. It yields the protein CASSEWGGAGNTIYF.

This clone was seen more than once but under ten times. The V and J genes are TRBV3-1 (or the pseudogene TRBV3-2) and TRBJ1-5; D unresolved. The CDR3 is 12 amino acids. Germline CDR1 and CDR2: LGHDT and YNNKEL (reference sequence). V was cut by 4 bases and J by 4 bases, with 5 bases left in between. The CDR3 sequence: CASSLLNQPQHF. The DNA of the CDR3 is TGTGCCAGCAGCCTCCTAAATCAGCCCCAGCATTTT.

V is TRBV4-1 and J is TRBJ1-2; 7 nucleotides match TRBD1. The germline gives CDR1 MGHRA, CDR2 YSYEKL. The ends lost 0 bases at V and 4 bases at J; junction bases unmatched: 8. CDR3 size: 16 residues. The CDR3 DNA follows: TGCGCCAGCAGCCAAGAAACAGGGGACCTATTCTATGGCTACACCTTC. Translated: CASSQETGDLFYGYTF.

This clone has only one observation. This sequence joins TRBV6-5 and TRBJ1-3; D not certain. CDR3 length: 13 residues. Trimming stripped 4 bases from V and 4 bases from J, with 8 bases between. Germline CDR1 MNHEY, CDR2 SVGAGI. CDR3 in amino acids: CASSSKLGNTIYF. Written as DNA, the CDR3 is TGTGCCAGCAGTTCTAAGTTAGGAAACACCATATATTTT.

J is TRBJ1-5 and V is TRBV28; a weak D match, TRBD1 (5 bases). From germline, CDR1 is MDHEN and CDR2 SYDVKM. With 8 bases removed from V and 7 bases from J, the gap between germline ends came to 9 bases. This CDR3 has 11 residues. The chain's CDR3 is CASGWTQPQHF. CDR3 DNA: TGTGCCAGCGGATGGACACAGCCCCAGCATTTT.

This chain links TRBV6-2 or TRBV6-3 with TRBJ1-2; a weak D match, TRBD1 (5 bases). The germline V gene encodes CDR1 MNHEY and CDR2 SVGEGT. V gave up 9 bases and J gave up 2 bases, with 10 bases separating them. There are 12 residues in the CDR3. CDR3 loop: CASSPGNYGYTF. As DNA, the CDR3 is TGTGCCAGTAGTCCAGGGAACTATGGCTACACCTTC.

V and J are TRBV28 and TRBJ2-7, with D tentatively TRBD1 (5 bases). The CDR3 has 15 amino acids. Germline V CDR1 and CDR2: MDHEN, SYDVKM. The V end was cut by 5 bases, the J end by 1 base, with 15 bases between. The CDR3 is CASSATGQGSYEQYF. CDR3 nucleotide sequence: TGTGCCAGCAGTGCCACGGGTCAGGGATCCTACGAGCAGTACTTC.

This chain connects TRBV10-2 to TRBJ2-2; no definite D call. Trimming cost V 6 bases and J 5 bases, with 13 bases left between them. Germline loops: CDR1 WSHSY, CDR2 SAAADI. The CDR3 length is 14 residues. CDR3 protein: CASRAMFATGELFF. The CDR3 bases are TGCGCCAGCAGAGCAATGTTTGCGACCGGGGAGCTGTTTTTT.

The chain couples TRBV2 to TRBJ2-3, with 10 bases fitting TRBD2. CDR3 size: 19 residues. Looked up from germline, CDR1 is SNHLY and CDR2 is FYNNEI. V lost 4 bases and J lost 2; bases outside the gene matches: 15. The CDR3 is CASSGQGTSAPRVTDTQYF. The CDR3, as DNA: TGTGCCAGCAGTGGTCAAGGGACTAGCGCACCGAGGGTCACAGATACGCAGTATTTT.

V gene TRBV18 combines with J gene TRBJ1-5, with 11 bases matching TRBD1. Trimming removed 3 bases from V and 4 bases from J; junction bases left unmatched: 5. CDR3 size: 16 residues. Germline V gives CDR1 KGHSH, CDR2 LQKENI. CDR3: CASSPAGTGGNQPQHF. The CDR3 coding sequence is TGTGCCAGCTCACCGGCCGGGACAGGGGGTAATCAGCCCCAGCATTTT. The whole variable domain, filled in from reference TRBV18 and TRBJ1-5, reads NAGVMQNPRHLVRRRGQEARLRCSPMKGHSHVYWYRQLPEEGLKFMVYLQKENIIDESGMPKERFSAEFPKEGPSILRIQQVVRGDSAAYFCASSPAGTGGNQPQHFGDGTRLSIL.

This clone was picked up one time. This chain joins TRBV28 and TRBJ1-5; TRBD1 is a possible D gene (5 bases). The V end lost 8 bases, the J end lost 2 bases, and 16 bases lay between the germline ends. The CDR3 spans 15 residues. Germline CDR1 is MDHEN and CDR2 is SYDVKM. The CDR3 is CASQTVHRGNQPQHF. CDR3 bases: TGTGCCAGCCAGACAGTCCACCGGGGCAATCAGCCCCAGCATTTT.

V is TRBV28 and J is TRBJ1-2; D gene ambiguous. The length of the CDR3 is 14 residues. The V and J ends lost 2 bases and 10 bases respectively, with 17 bases between them. From germline, CDR1 is MDHEN and CDR2 SYDVKM. The CDR3 nucleotides are TGTGCCAGCAGTTTACAAGGTGTGGCCGGAGACTACACCTTC. It yields the protein CASSLQGVAGDYTF.